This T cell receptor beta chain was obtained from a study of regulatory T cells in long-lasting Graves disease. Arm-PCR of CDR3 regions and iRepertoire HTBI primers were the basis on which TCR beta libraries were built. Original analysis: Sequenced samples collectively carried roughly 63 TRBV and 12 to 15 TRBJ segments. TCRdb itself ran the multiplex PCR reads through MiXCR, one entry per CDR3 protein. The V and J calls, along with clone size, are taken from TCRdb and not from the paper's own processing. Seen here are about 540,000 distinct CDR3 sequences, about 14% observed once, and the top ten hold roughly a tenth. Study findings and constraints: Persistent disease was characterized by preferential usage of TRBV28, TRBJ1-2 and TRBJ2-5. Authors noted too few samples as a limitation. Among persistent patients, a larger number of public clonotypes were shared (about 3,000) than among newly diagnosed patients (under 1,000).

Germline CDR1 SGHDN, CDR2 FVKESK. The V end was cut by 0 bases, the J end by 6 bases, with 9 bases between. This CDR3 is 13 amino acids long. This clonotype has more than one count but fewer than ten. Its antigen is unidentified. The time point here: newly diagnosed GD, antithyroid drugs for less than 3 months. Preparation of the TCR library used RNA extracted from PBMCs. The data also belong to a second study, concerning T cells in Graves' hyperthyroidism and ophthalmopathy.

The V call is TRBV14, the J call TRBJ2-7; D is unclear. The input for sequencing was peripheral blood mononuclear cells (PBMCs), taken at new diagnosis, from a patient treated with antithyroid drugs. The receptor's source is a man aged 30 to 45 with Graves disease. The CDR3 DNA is TGTGCCAGCAGCCAAGAGGAGTTCTCCGAGCAGTACTTC. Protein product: CASSQEEFSEQYF.